This TCR beta chain was identified in a study of cytomegalovirus exposure and HLA in healthy donors (dated by TCRdb to the late 2010s). With respect to the entire study: According to an earlier analysis of a few hundred of the donors, about 179 million T cells yielded 120 million or so unique TCR beta sequences and 276 Gb of sequence data. An early release covering about 600 HLA-typed donors comprised approximately 300 gigabases of sequencing data and approximately 85 million unique TCR sequences. Of the roughly 430 genotyped donors, around 81% fell in the genetic ancestry cluster associated with self-reported Caucasian donors. The study was designed to test whether signatures of past pathogen exposure could be identified by cataloging public T cell receptors. Using immunosequencing, the study profiled T cell repertoires from fewer than 700 subjects and related those repertoires to cytomegalovirus serostatus. A separate validation cohort of roughly 120 different subjects was used in addition to the 666-subject first cohort. High-throughput TCR immunosequencing, statistical association of individual TCRs with disease status, and machine learning were combined to predict cytomegalovirus infection status. A later analysis re-examined previously published TCR beta repertoires from just over 650 donors and added high-resolution HLA genotyping to investigate patterns of TCR occurrence. Rather than using new phenotypic data, the later analysis identified candidate immune exposures from TCR beta sequences and from how often those sequences occurred across donors. An earlier analysis of 587 of the donors applied high-throughput TCR beta sequencing to assess whether each TCR beta V gene segment acted as functional or pseudogenic. Donor age, sex, ethnicity and CMV serostatus were compiled alongside the repertoire data. Genome-wide SNP genotypes for about 55% of the roughly 670 donors were used in a later genetic analysis, which treated that subset as a discovery cohort. All discovery cohort repertoires had been generated on a single sequencing platform. HLA typing included class I and class II loci at four-digit resolution. Typing coverage varied by locus: roughly 620-640 donors for A, B, C, DRB1 and DQB1; more than 500 for DQA1; more than 600 for DPA1; about 450 for DPB1. Roughly 5 DR-DQ haplotypes were handled as single units for association and clustering because linkage in the cohort was strong. Across about 380 genotyped donors of the cohort, an average of about 240,000 unique TCR beta nucleotide sequences per donor were sequenced, and 15% to 20% of those sequences were non-productive. Paper-wide results and their limitations: Because HLA typing was unavailable for some donors at each locus, only the typed subset was used in association tests. The study listed 150 to 200 TCR beta chains as associated with cytomegalovirus. A later analysis associated 16,951 TCR beta sequences with specific HLA alleles at a false discovery rate of 0.05. In a later analysis, HLA-associated TCR beta chains showed more clonal expansion and lower generation probabilities than non-associated chains that were equally common. In a later genetic analysis, fewer N-insertions in productive TCRs were reported among donors in an Asian-associated ancestry cluster than the roughly 700-donor mean. When HLA alleles, especially DR and DQ, strongly co-occurred, attributing TCR associations to individual alleles was difficult. According to a later analysis, TCR association rates differed among HLA loci, with DRB1 alleles showing the most associated TCRs and HLA-C alleles showing the fewest. The 87-base-pair reads could not distinguish some IMGT-functional V segments, including TRBV6-2 and TRBV6-3, so those segments were excluded. Several of the top co-occurrence clusters appeared to be linked to parvovirus B19, influenza, CMV and Epstein-Barr virus, according to a later analysis. In vitro tests confirmed that three of the cytomegalovirus-associated TCR beta chains recognize cytomegalovirus antigens. Most CMV-associated TCR beta chains appeared to be HLA-restricted in a later analysis, and the HLA associations seemed to be driven largely by CMV exposure. Seventeen rarely observed V segments, including chromosome 9 orphons, were excluded from the earlier analysis of some 590 of the donors because counts were too low. Correlated functional status among segregating V segments might reflect linkage disequilibrium, but an unknown experimental factor could not be ruled out. CMV serostatus was the only immune exposure information available for the cohort. A further reported finding was that TCR beta sequences accurately predicted the HLA-A and HLA-B alleles for most subjects in the first cohort. In this cohort, only TCR beta chains were sequenced, and detectable features were limited by the absence of alpha or paired-chain data. The classifier was reported to diagnose cytomegalovirus status with high specificity and sensitivity in both the original and validation cohorts. In an earlier analysis of roughly 500 of the donors, most TCR beta V segments appeared in productive rearrangements about 87% or about 30% of the time, broadly matching IMGT annotations. Across donors, most TCR sequences were observed very rarely, whereas some public TCRs were present in many individuals. V-gene and J-gene trimming of TCR beta chains was associated with a missense DCLRE1C variant in a later genetic analysis, and the association was replicated in an independent cohort. A group of highly shared sequence variants was considered likely to be a technical artifact of the sequencing pipeline. The presence/absence analyses assumed that sequencing depth was roughly uniform across donors, and that assumption may not be true. It was suggested by the authors that the approach could potentially be generalized to other disease states and immunological phenotypes.

Library prep was done by the immunoSEQ multiplex PCR assay. A mixture of 60 forward primers for TCR Vbeta segments and 13 reverse primers for TCR Jbeta segments was used in the multiplex PCR. Amplification of the CDR3 region of rearranged TCR beta genes was performed with a multiplex PCR assay on genomic DNA. The Illumina HiSeq System was used to sequence the amplified TCR beta libraries as 87-base-pair reads. On the study's bioinformatics: Across the 670 or so repertoires, a later analysis counted approximately 83 million unique TCR beta chains, some 11 million of which were shared by at least two donors. Raw reads were error-corrected and collapsed into unique sequences by a nearest-neighbor algorithm in which closely related sequences were merged to remove PCR and sequencing errors. Alignment of CDR3 sequences to IMGT reference sequences was used to assign V, D and J gene segments. For a sequence to be retained, a match of at least six nucleotides was required to both a V gene segment and a J gene segment. A rearrangement was called productive if the CDR3 had no stop codons and remained in frame with V and J, and every other rearrangement was called non-productive. CDR3 was defined by IMGT convention, running from the second conserved V-encoded cysteine to the conserved J-encoded phenylalanine. Sequences without an unambiguous match to a single V gene segment were excluded from the earlier analysis of about 600 of the donors. An earlier analysis of approximately 590 of the donors called V segments functional above 56.7% productive rearrangements and segregating when the between-donor standard deviation exceeded 5%. A statistical classification framework was developed to diagnose cytomegalovirus status using the catalog of TCR beta chain sequences. In a later analysis, V and J genes were assigned by comparing TCR nucleotide sequences against IMGT/GENE-DB human TR gene sequences. The TCRdist pipeline was used in a later analysis to assign CDR3 sequences and most-parsimonious VDJ recombination scenarios. In a later analysis, every TCR beta chain was defined by the combination of its CDR3 amino acid sequence and its V-gene family, and reads without a unique V-gene family were dropped. As a way to deal with suspected cross-contamination and a sequencing artifact, a later analysis dropped under 600 nucleotide sequences that were highly shared and had low generation probability. For each public chain, a later analysis derived a clonal expansion index from normalized ranks of inferred template counts within each repertoire. Generation probabilities in a later analysis came from a VDJ recombination model fitted to out-of-frame rearrangements, and those results were checked against IGoR. In a later analysis, TCR-TCR, TCR-HLA and TCR-CMV co-occurrence was scored with hypergeometric tests, and a repertoire-size bias correction was applied to TCR pairs. A later analysis estimated false discovery rates by permuting HLA or CMV assignments 20 times. In a later analysis, co-occurring TCRs were grouped using DBSCAN, and TCRdist sequence similarity was added for clustering within HLA-allele-positive subsets. For co-occurrence clustering, repertoires with fewer than 30,000 or more than 120,000 public chains were excluded, along with a handful of repertoires with anomalous nucleotide sharing. In its TCRdb copy, this immuneACCESS table keeps in-frame sequences only and misses some clones. Where compared with another copy, unresolved V genes explain less than half of these, and the others have no known cause. That table is the source of V, J and clone size, and D and trimming were worked out from the DNA. The sample contains fewer than 95,000 clones, under 85% of them found a single time. About 16% of the sample rests with the top ten.

The cohort comprised some 730 healthy bone marrow donors. At the time of sampling, every cohort member was nominally healthy, though immune exposures that went unrecorded were likely present. The donor tested CMV seropositive, placing the donor among the 289 seropositive members of the cohort. Every donor gave a peripheral blood sample, and the peripheral blood mononuclear cells from that sample were used for TCR beta sequencing. Genomic DNA was extracted from the blood cell samples with the Qiagen DNeasy Blood Extraction Kit. CDR1 and CDR2, per the germline V gene, are SNHLY and FYNNEI. The V end gives up 7 bases and the J end 0 bases, leaving 5 bases in the junction not matched to a gene. Measured from the cysteine to the phenylalanine, the CDR3 is 14 residues long. The DNA shown is the 42-base CDR3, in frame from base 1. Comment on this clone: Which antigen it targets is not known. Base qualities are not at hand, and no much larger clone is one base apart.

This sequence was found in a woman between 40 and 50 years old in good health and CMV-seropositive. The sample consisted of PBMCs. This chain joins TRBV2 to TRBJ2-7, and 8 junction bases match TRBD2. The nucleotide sequence reads as follows: TGTGCCAGCAAGATCAGCGGGAGCTCCTACGAGCAGTACTTC. It is translated as CASKISGSSYEQYF.